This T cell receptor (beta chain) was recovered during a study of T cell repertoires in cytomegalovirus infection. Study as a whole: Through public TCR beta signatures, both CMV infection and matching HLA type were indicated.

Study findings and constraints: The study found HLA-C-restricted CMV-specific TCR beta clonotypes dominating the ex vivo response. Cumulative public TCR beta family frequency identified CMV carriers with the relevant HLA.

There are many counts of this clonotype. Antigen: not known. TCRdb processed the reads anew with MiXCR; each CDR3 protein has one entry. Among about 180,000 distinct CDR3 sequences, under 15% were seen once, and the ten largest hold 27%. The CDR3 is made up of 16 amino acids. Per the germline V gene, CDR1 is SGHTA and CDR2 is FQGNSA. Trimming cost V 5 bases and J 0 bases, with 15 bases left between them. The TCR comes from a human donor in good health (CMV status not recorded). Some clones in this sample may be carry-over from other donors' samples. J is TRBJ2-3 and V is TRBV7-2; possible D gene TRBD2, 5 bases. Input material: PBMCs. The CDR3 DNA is TGTGCCAGCAGCCCAGGCGGGCGGATCAGCACAGATACGCAGTATTTT. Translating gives CASSPGGRISTDTQYF. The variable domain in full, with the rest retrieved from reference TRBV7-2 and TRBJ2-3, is GAGVSQSPSNKVTEKGKDVELRCDPISGHTALYWYRQSLGQGLEFLIYFQGNSAPDKSGLPSDRFSAERTGGSVSTLTIQRTQQEDSAVYLCASSPGGRISTDTQYFGPGTRLTVL.